The 17 T cell receptor beta chains in this list originate from one sample, sequenced in a study of T cell repertoires in cytomegalovirus infection. MiXCR, applied by TCRdb to the reads, yields one record per CDR3 protein. The data show under 800,000 distinct CDR3 sequences, roughly 26% seen once. The sequenced sample was CD8+ T cells from PBMCs. Receptors originate from a human donor in good health (CMV status not recorded). Some clones in this sample may be carry-over from other donors' samples.

The V gene is TRBV7-9, the J gene TRBJ2-5; D is unresolved. Germline V gives CDR1 SEHNR, CDR2 FQNEAQ (reference sequence). CDR3 size: 15 residues. Trimming stripped 4 bases from V and 5 bases from J, with 17 bases between. CDR3 in amino acids: CASSSRLESQETQYF. CDR3 sequence (DNA): TGTGCCAGCAGCTCCCGGCTTGAGAGTCAGGAGACCCAGTACTTC.

The table lists this clonotype with many counts. Germline and junction disagree at one end, which may indicate a read error. The chain uses TRBV6-2 or TRBV6-3 and TRBJ2-6, with D possibly matching TRBD2 (6 bases). Germline CDR1 MNHEY, CDR2 SVGEGT. The CDR3 loop spans 16 amino acids. In nucleotides, the CDR3 is TGTGCCAGCAGTTACTTTTGGGTAGGAGGGGACAACGTCCTGACTTTC. Protein sequence: CASSYFWVGGDNVLTF.

This clonotype appeared a few times. CDR3 amino acids: CASRGGSFSYNEQFF. The CDR3 bases are TGCGCCAGCCGGGGGGGGTCCTTCTCCTACAATGAGCAGTTCTTC. This chain connects TRBV4-1 to TRBJ2-1; 8 bases are shared with TRBD2. The length of the CDR3 is 15 residues. Germline V gene sequence: CDR1 MGHRA, CDR2 YSYEKL. V was pared by 8 bases and J by 0 bases, with 6 bases of the junction left unmatched.

Worth noting for this clonotype: A much larger clone differs by one base, so this may be a read error. The genes are TRBV12-3 or TRBV12-4 and TRBJ2-1; TRBD2 matches 11 bases. CDR3 length equals 15 residues. CDR3 sequence (DNA): TGTGCCAGCAGTTTCCGGCTAGCGGGGGGCCATGAGCTGTTCTTC. Its protein product is CASSFRLAGGHELFF.

This clonotype has only a few counts. The chain carries TRBV7-9 and TRBJ2-1; D could derive from TRBD1 or TRBD2 (5 bases each). The CDR3 spans 15 residues. Germline V gene data show CDR1 as SEHNR and CDR2 as FQNEAQ (reference sequence). Trimming took 5 bases from V and 11 from J, leaving 22 bases between them. CDR3 coding DNA: TGTGCCAGCAGCCCCAACGGGGCCTCCCTAGAAAAGCAGTTCTTC. This encodes CASSPNGASLEKQFF.

Of note for this clonotype: A much larger clone lies one base from this, so it may be a read error. The chain joins TRBV28 to TRBJ2-1; no clear D. CDR3 length equals 11 residues. From germline, CDR1 is MDHEN and CDR2 SYDVKM. CDR3: CAGSLPEQQFF. CDR3 sequence (DNA): TGTGCCGGCAGCCTCCCAGAGCAGCAGTTCTTC.

Here the CDR3 reads CASSGGQARYEQYV. The CDR3 DNA reads TGTGCCAGCAGCGGAGGACAGGCCCGCTACGAGCAGTACGTC. V is TRBV2 and J is TRBJ2-7; TRBD1 aligns across 7 bases. The CDR3 extends over 14 amino acids. V gave up 6 bases and J gave up 3 bases; unmatched junction bases: 8. CDR1 is SNHLY, CDR2 FYNNEI, per germline.

The table lists this clonotype with a few counts. V gene TRBV12-3 or TRBV12-4 combines with J gene TRBJ1-4; D may be TRBD1 (6 bases). The CDR3 sequence is 15 residues long. The ends were cut back, 3 bases at V and 5 bases at J, with 13 bases in the middle. The CDR3 DNA is TGTGCCAGCAGTTTGGTTCCGCAGGGGAATGAAAAACTGTTTTTT. Protein: CASSLVPQGNEKLFF.

About this clonotype: The junction shows a germline mismatch at one end, possibly a read error. The chain carries TRBV5-3 and TRBJ2-1, with D hard to call. TRBV5-3 counts as an open reading frame of uncertain function. The CDR3 extends over 19 amino acids. DNA for the CDR3: TGTGCCAGCAGCTTGGCCCCCCCCTCGACCGCCGTAGGTAACAATGAGCAGTTCTTC. Translating it yields CASSLAPPSTAVGNNEQFF.

V and J are TRBV7-4 and TRBJ1-2; TRBD1 aligns across 8 bases. Germline-derived CDR1 and CDR2 are SGHVT and SQSDAQ. This CDR3 contains 15 residues. V trimming: 4 bases; J trimming: 0 bases; junction bases outside the gene matches: 4. The DNA of the CDR3 is TGTGCCAGCAGCTCCGGACAGGGAACTAACTATGGCTACACCTTC. Its protein product is CASSSGQGTNYGYTF. The entire variable domain, with the rest obtained from reference TRBV7-4 and TRBJ1-2, is as follows: GAGVSQSPRYKVAKRGRDVALRCDSISGHVTLYWYRQTLGQGSEVLTYSQSDAQRDKSGRPSGRFSAERPERSVSTLKIQRTEQGDSAVYLCASSSGQGTNYGYTFGSGTRLTVV.

The V gene is TRBV12-3 or TRBV12-4, the J gene TRBJ2-2, with a possible D match to TRBD2 (7 bases). Trimming removed 10 bases at V and 4 bases at J, with 19 bases between. This CDR3 spans 15 amino acids. CDR3 loop: CATPPRGAPTGELFF. The CDR3 nucleotides read TGTGCCACGCCACCCCGGGGGGCCCCCACCGGGGAGCTGTTTTTT.

This clonotype was counted a few times. J is TRBJ1-2 and V is TRBV12-3 or TRBV12-4; D possibly corresponds to TRBD1 (6 bases). The CDR3 is 12 amino acids. Trimming cost V 3 bases and J 6 bases, with 8 bases left between them. Written as DNA, the CDR3 is TGTGCCAGCAGTTTTGCAGGGGATGGCTACACCTTC. This gives the protein CASSFAGDGYTF.

Only a few counts were recorded for this clonotype. This chain uses TRBV7-9 with TRBJ2-1, with a weak D call TRBD1 (6 bases). This CDR3 comprises 14 residues. From germline, CDR1 is SEHNR and CDR2 FQNEAQ (reference sequence). V lost 2 bases and J lost 6, with 11 bases in between. The CDR3 protein is CASSLYLGANEQFF. The DNA for the CDR3 is TGTGCCAGCAGCTTATATTTGGGGGCCAATGAGCAGTTCTTC. The full variable domain, its missing parts supplied by reference TRBV7-9 and TRBJ2-1, is DTGVSQNPRHKITKRGQNVTFRCDPISEHNRLYWYRQTLGQGPEFLTYFQNEAQLEKSRLLSDRFSAERPKGSFSTLEIQRTEQGDSAMYLCASSLYLGANEQFFGPGTRLTVL.

This clonotype turned up a few times. This chain links TRBV28 with TRBJ2-5; D unresolved. V shed 5 bases and J shed 1 base, with 8 bases lying between them. In germline, CDR1 is MDHEN, CDR2 SYDVKM. CDR3 length: 13 amino acids. The CDR3 region has the DNA TGTGCCAGCAGTACGGGCCCCCAAGAGACCCAGTACTTC. The encoded protein is CASSTGPQETQYF.

The gene calls are TRBV6-2 or TRBV6-3 and TRBJ2-2, with TRBD2 matching 8 bases. The CDR3 spans 16 residues. J gave up 5 bases and V 5 bases, and 10 bases lay outside the gene matches. Germline assignment: CDR1 MNHEY and CDR2 SVGEGT. CDR3 residues: CASSRSRGGSTGELFF. DNA of the CDR3: TGTGCCAGCAGTCGTTCCCGCGGGGGGTCGACCGGGGAGCTGTTTTTT.

This clonotype was seen many times. The rearrangement joins TRBV2 to TRBJ1-6; D possibly corresponds to TRBD1 (6 bases). Germline V gives CDR1 SNHLY, CDR2 FYNNEI. The V and J ends lost 7 bases and 6 bases respectively, with 22 bases between them. This CDR3 is built from 17 residues. CDR3 loop: CASTDTWTVSINSPLHF. The CDR3 bases are TGTGCCAGCACCGATACTTGGACAGTTTCGATTAATTCACCCCTCCACTTT.

This clonotype was counted at least ten times. The CDR3 DNA follows: TGTGCCAGCATTCCCAGGGGGCGTCGGGAGACCCAGTACTTC. It specifies CASIPRGRRETQYF. The chain combines TRBV28 with TRBJ2-5; 8 nucleotides agree with TRBD1. J gave up 5 bases and V 7 bases, and 9 bases lay outside the gene matches. The CDR3 spans 14 residues. Germline V gene data show CDR1 as MDHEN and CDR2 as SYDVKM.